The entry below describes one T cell receptor beta chain. Its antigen is unidentified. The record originates from a study of identical twins. Study-level findings and limits: Models, which agreed with sharing between unrelated individuals, nonetheless underestimated the out-of-frame TCR alpha sharing seen in monozygotic twins.

Each cDNA held unique molecular identifiers, and template switching gave it a universal primer site. TCRdb processed the 5' RACE reads anew with MiXCR; each CDR3 protein has one entry. The data contain 570,000 or so distinct CDR3 sequences, 9.5% to 10% of them seen just once; the ten biggest clones take up roughly 3%. The CDR3 has 13 amino acids. The germline V and J ends were trimmed by 11 bases and 2 bases, with 14 bases remaining between them. Germline V gene data show CDR1 as SGHVS and CDR2 as FQNEAQ. The data also belong to a second study, concerning yellow fever vaccine responses in identical twins.

The sequencing input was PBMCs. V usage is TRBV7-8 and J usage is TRBJ2-3, with D tentatively TRBD1 (5 bases). The clonotype was recovered from a woman aged 18-29 years in good health. The CDR3 nucleotides are TGTGCCGCGGCAGGGATTGACACAGATACGCAGTATTTT. Protein: CAAAGIDTDTQYF.